Each of the 32 T cell receptor beta chains below was sequenced from the same sample in a study of cytomegalovirus exposure and HLA in healthy donors. PCR primers comprised 60 Vbeta and 13 Jbeta primers. Sequencing used immunoSEQ multiplex PCR; TCRdb keeps in-frame clones, though not all of them. The sample holds about 170,000 clones; 70% to 90% are singletons and the top ten take 1.5% to 2%. The sequencing sample was made of PBMCs. Receptors originate from a young woman in good health and CMV-seronegative.

V usage is TRBV19 and J usage is TRBJ2-1; D is perhaps TRBD1 (6 bases). The CDR3 sequence is 15 residues long. V lost 4 bases to trimming and J lost 8 bases, with 18 bases between them. Germline V gives CDR1 LNHDA, CDR2 SQIVND (reference sequence). CDR3 sequence reads: CASSNVRGSVYEQFF. The CDR3 DNA follows: TGTGCCAGTAGTAATGTTAGGGGGTCGGTTTATGAGCAGTTCTTC. The entire variable domain, with the rest obtained from reference TRBV19 and TRBJ2-1, is as follows: DGGITQSPKYLFRKEGQNVTLSCEQNLNHDAMYWYRQDPGQGLRLIYYSQIVNDFQKGDIAEGYSVSREKKESFPLTVTSAQKNPTAFYLCASSNVRGSVYEQFFGPGTRLTVL.

Of note for this clone: Mismatch with germline at one junction end may stem from a read error. CDR3 residues: CASTVDWGPGELFF. In nucleotides, the CDR3 is TGTGCCAGCACCGTAGACTGGGGGCCCGGGGAGCTGTTTTTT. The chain has TRBV9 and TRBJ2-2; TRBD1 might be the D (6 bases). CDR1 is SGDLS and CDR2 is YYNGEE in the germline V gene. This CDR3 has 14 residues.

The V gene is TRBV6-5, the J gene TRBJ1-1, with 7 bases lining up with TRBD1. Per the germline V gene, CDR1 is MNHEY and CDR2 is SVGAGI. The CDR3 spans 14 residues. V shed 5 bases, J shed 4 bases, and the junction held 7 bases outside the gene matches. CDR3 nucleotides: TGTGCCAGCAGTGGAGACAGGGTAGGCACTGAAGCTTTCTTT. It specifies CASSGDRVGTEAFF.

This clone was observed a few times. Distinct nucleotide sequences in the sample also encode this CDR3. The chain joins TRBV28 to TRBJ1-4; 10 bases fit TRBD1. Trimming removed 2 bases from V and 3 bases from J; junction bases left unmatched: 3. The CDR3 contains 16 residues. CDR1 is MDHEN and CDR2 is SYDVKM in the germline V gene. The CDR3 region has the DNA TGTGCCAGCAGTTTACCCGACAGGGGGCCTAATGAAAAACTGTTTTTT. Residues: CASSLPDRGPNEKLFF.

The genes are TRBV4-2 and TRBJ1-1; 9 bases fit TRBD1. V dropped 8 bases and J dropped 4; count of bases not matched to a gene: 11. CDR1 and CDR2 (germline): LGHNA, YNFKEQ. The CDR3 is made up of 15 amino acids. The CDR3 reads CASYRDRELGTEAFF. CDR3 nucleotide sequence: TGTGCCAGCTATCGGGACAGGGAGTTAGGCACTGAAGCTTTCTTT.

This clone was seen a handful of times. The gene calls are TRBV19 and TRBJ2-3; D call uncertain. CDR1 is LNHDA, CDR2 SQIVND, per germline (reference sequence). Trimming stripped 4 bases from V and 2 bases from J, with 7 bases between. There are 13 residues in the CDR3. CDR3 amino acids: CASSTRTTDTQYF. In DNA form, the CDR3 reads TGTGCCAGTAGTACTAGAACCACAGATACGCAGTATTTT.

This chain links TRBV2 with TRBJ2-3; TRBD1 might be the D (7 bases). Per the germline V gene, CDR1 is SNHLY and CDR2 is FYNNEI. The ends were cut back, 6 bases at V and 8 bases at J, with 18 bases in the middle. The CDR3 totals 14 residues. The CDR3, as DNA: TGTGCCAGCAGAGCTGGACTACCAGGGGGTACGCAGTATTTT. As protein: CASRAGLPGGTQYF.

This chain uses TRBV27 with TRBJ1-4; D is undetermined. Trimming removed 5 bases at V and 8 bases at J, with 6 bases between. Germline CDR1 and CDR2: MNHEY and SMNVEV (reference sequence). The CDR3 runs to 11 residues. As DNA, the CDR3 is TGTGCCAGCAGTCTCCGGGAAAAACTGTTTTTT. Translated, it gives CASSLREKLFF.

Here the CDR3 reads CASSQESTGATYGYTF. Written as DNA, the CDR3 is TGTGCCAGCAGCCAAGAATCGACAGGGGCTACTTATGGCTACACCTTC. The rearrangement links TRBV4-2 to TRBJ1-2; the match to TRBD1 covers 8 bases. This CDR3 has 16 residues. With 0 bases clipped from V and 5 bases from J, the junction kept 8 bases outside the gene matches. Germline V gene lookup returns CDR1 LGHNA and CDR2 YNFKEQ.

The chain links TRBV5-1 to TRBJ2-7; D is possibly TRBD2 (5 bases). CDR3 size: 13 residues. V lost 0 bases and J 3 bases, leaving 7 bases between the germline ends. Germline values: CDR1 SGHRS, CDR2 YFSETQ. In nucleotides, the CDR3 is TGCGCCAGCAGCTTGGCCGGGGTCTACGAGCAGTACTTC. This encodes CASSLAGVYEQYF. Drawing the rest from reference TRBV5-1 and TRBJ2-7, the complete variable domain is KAGVTQTPRYLIKTRGQQVTLSCSPISGHRSVSWYQQTPGQGLQFLFEYFSETQRNKGNFPGRFSGRQFSNSRSEMNVSTLELGDSALYLCASSLAGVYEQYFGPGTRLTVT.

V usage is TRBV2 and J usage is TRBJ1-3, with a possible D match to TRBD1 (5 bases). CDR1 SNHLY and CDR2 FYNNEI come from the germline V gene. The V end was cut by 0 bases, the J end by 2 bases, with 5 bases between. The CDR3 length is 14 residues. The CDR3 nucleotides read TGTGCCAGCAGTGAAGCGGGGCCTGGAAACACCATATATTTT. This encodes CASSEAGPGNTIYF.

The chain joins TRBV19 to TRBJ2-7; 11 bases are a match to TRBD1. V shed 9 bases, J shed 6 bases, and the junction held 7 bases outside the gene matches. This CDR3 has 13 amino acids. Germline-derived CDR1 and CDR2 are LNHDA and SQIVND (reference sequence). The CDR3 protein is CASSDRGRGEQYF. The CDR3 DNA is TGTGCCAGCTCGGACAGGGGGCGGGGCGAGCAGTACTTC. Supplemented by reference TRBV19 and TRBJ2-7, the full variable domain reads DGGITQSPKYLFRKEGQNVTLSCEQNLNHDAMYWYRQDPGQGLRLIYYSQIVNDFQKGDIAEGYSVSREKKESFPLTVTSAQKNPTAFYLCASSDRGRGEQYFGPGTRLTVT.

A few counts support this clone. The genes are TRBV19 and TRBJ1-4; D is unresolved. Germline CDR1 reads LNHDA; CDR2 reads SQIVND (reference sequence). CDR3 length equals 14 residues. V was cut by 4 bases and J by 1 base, with 7 bases left in between. The CDR3 nucleotides are TGTGCCAGTAGTAACCGAGGAACTAATGAAAAACTGTTTTTT. This translates into CASSNRGTNEKLFF.

V usage is TRBV6-4 and J usage is TRBJ2-1; D is possibly TRBD2 (5 bases). The CDR3 is made up of 13 amino acids. Trimming left V 3 bases short and J 9 bases short, with 12 bases between. CDR1 and CDR2 (germline): MRHNA, SNTAGT. This chain's CDR3 is CASSEMGGLEQFF. In DNA form, the CDR3 reads TGTGCCAGCAGTGAGATGGGCGGACTTGAGCAGTTCTTC.

This clone was counted only a few times. This chain joins TRBV18 and TRBJ2-7, with D tentatively TRBD1 (6 bases). The CDR3 is made up of 14 amino acids. The V gene lost 3 bases and the J gene lost 5 bases, with 14 bases spanning the gap. In germline, CDR1 is KGHSH, CDR2 LQKENI. CDR3 amino acids: CASSPSQGIHEQYF. The CDR3 DNA follows: TGTGCCAGCTCACCGTCACAGGGCATCCACGAGCAGTACTTC.

The chain carries TRBV27 and TRBJ2-7; possible D gene TRBD1, 5 bases. The CDR3 has 16 amino acids. Trimming shortened V by 4 bases and J by 3 bases, and 19 bases separated the two germline ends. Germline lookup yields CDR1 MNHEY and CDR2 SMNVEV (reference sequence). The CDR3 coding sequence is TGTGCCAGCAGTTCATATCAGGGATCAGTCCTCTACGAGCAGTACTTC. Translated: CASSSYQGSVLYEQYF.

On this clone itself: One end of the junction is discordant with germline, which a read error may explain. The chain recombines TRBV7-9 with TRBJ2-5; 8 bases fit TRBD2. The germline V gene encodes CDR1 SEHNR and CDR2 FQNEAQ (reference sequence). This CDR3 region has 14 residues. The CDR3 reads CSSESGRGEETQYF. The CDR3 DNA follows: TGTTCCAGCGAGAGCGGGAGAGGGGAAGAGACCCAGTACTTC.

The gene calls are TRBV2 and TRBJ2-1; 12 positions match TRBD2. The junction had 14 bases not matched to a gene; V was cut back by 6 bases and J by 8 bases. Germline V gene data show CDR1 as SNHLY and CDR2 as FYNNEI. This CDR3 spans 17 amino acids. The CDR3 sequence is CASSLRSPSGGGDEQFF. CDR3 nucleotides: TGTGCCAGCAGCTTACGCTCACCTAGCGGGGGGGGCGATGAGCAGTTCTTC.

This clone was detected only a few times. CDR3 DNA: TGTGCAAGTCGCTCTCCCGGGACAGGGAGCGCCTTCTATAATTCACCCCTCCACTTT. Encoded protein: CASRSPGTGSAFYNSPLHF. The J gene is TRBJ1-6, the V gene TRBV12-2; TRBD1, the D gene given by the table, was not confirmed from the DNA. TRBV12-2 is an annotated pseudogene. This CDR3 has 19 residues.

V gene TRBV14 combines with J gene TRBJ1-4; possibly TRBD1 for D (5 bases). The CDR3 totals 13 residues. The ends were cut back, 4 bases at V and 8 bases at J, with 11 bases in the middle. From germline, CDR1 is SGHDN and CDR2 FVKESK. The CDR3 here is CASSPQGQEKLFF. The CDR3 DNA sequence: TGTGCCAGCAGCCCCCAGGGCCAAGAAAAACTGTTTTTT.

This clone was observed a handful of times. V is TRBV7-2 and J is TRBJ2-2; the match to TRBD2 covers 7 bases. This CDR3 is 15 amino acids long. V was pared by 1 base and J by 3 bases, with 2 bases of the junction left unmatched. The germline V gene has CDR1 SGHTA and CDR2 FQGNSA. The CDR3 coding sequence is TGTGCCAGCAGCTTAGGCGGGAGATACACCGGGGAGCTGTTTTTT. It codes for CASSLGGRYTGELFF.

V and J are TRBV2 and TRBJ1-1; 7 bases map to TRBD1. CDR1 SNHLY and CDR2 FYNNEI come from the germline V gene. J lost 9 bases, V lost 7 bases, and 5 bases had no gene match. The CDR3 contains 11 residues. CDR3 in amino acids: CASNRQGKAFF. The CDR3 nucleotides read TGTGCCAGCAATCGACAGGGAAAAGCTTTCTTT.

This clone was seen only a few times. The gene calls are TRBV5-4 and TRBJ1-1; possible D gene TRBD1, 6 bases. V lost 4 bases and J 0 bases, leaving 19 bases between the germline ends. The CDR3 length is 17 residues. CDR1 and CDR2 (germline): SGHNT, YYREEE (reference sequence). The CDR3 loop reads CASSPPGGAGMNTEAFF. In nucleotides, the CDR3 is TGTGCCAGCAGCCCACCGGGGGGGGCCGGGATGAACACTGAAGCTTTCTTT.

Only a few counts were recorded for this clone. CDR3 in amino acids: CASSGTSQGYTF. CDR3 nucleotide sequence: TGTGCCAGCAGCGGGACAAGTCAAGGCTACACCTTC. This chain joins TRBV7-9 and TRBJ1-2; the D gene is possibly TRBD1 (6 bases). Per germline, CDR1 SEHNR and CDR2 FQNEAQ (reference sequence). This CDR3 is built from 12 residues. Trimming removed 5 bases at V and 8 bases at J, with 12 bases between.

J is TRBJ1-1 and V is TRBV19, with 9 positions matching TRBD1. Trimming removed 2 bases from V and 5 bases from J; junction bases left unmatched: 6. CDR1 is LNHDA, CDR2 SQIVND, per germline (reference sequence). The CDR3 covers 15 residues. The CDR3 loop reads CASSIIQGALTEAFF. In DNA form, the CDR3 reads TGTGCCAGTAGTATAATACAGGGGGCGCTTACTGAAGCTTTCTTT.

The rearrangement uses TRBV6-6 and TRBJ1-5; D gene uncertain. V lost 5 bases to trimming and J lost 0 bases, with 11 bases between them. The CDR3 runs 15 residues. Germline assignment: CDR1 MNHNY and CDR2 SVGAGI (reference sequence). The CDR3 sequence: CASSRTRYSNQPQHF. Here the CDR3 DNA reads TGTGCCAGCAGTCGCACGAGGTATAGCAATCAGCCCCAGCATTTT.

This clone has just one count. This rearrangement joins TRBV6-6 to TRBJ1-4; D might be TRBD1 (5 bases). Germline V CDR1 and CDR2: MNHNY, SVGAGI (reference sequence). The length of the CDR3 is 15 residues. Trimming left V 6 bases short and J 3 bases short, with 14 bases between. The CDR3 DNA is TGTGCCAGCAGATCCCACGAGACAGCTAATGAAAAACTGTTTTTT. It translates to CASRSHETANEKLFF.

The genes are TRBV5-1 and TRBJ1-1; 7 bases align to TRBD1. V lost 2 bases and J lost 1; bases outside the gene matches: 5. The CDR3 totals 15 residues. Germline V CDR1 and CDR2: SGHRS, YFSETQ. DNA for the CDR3: TGCGCCAGCAGCTTTACGGGACAGTCGAACACTGAAGCTTTCTTT. Amino acids: CASSFTGQSNTEAFF.

The chain combines TRBV6-1 with TRBJ2-5, with TRBD1 matching 8 bases. The end of the DNA aligns better with TRBJ2-7, so the J call may be wrong. Germline CDR1 MNHNS, CDR2 SASEGT. The CDR3 contains 16 residues. This CDR3 is CASSALGRGRWFEQYF. CDR3 in DNA: TGTGCCAGCAGTGCCCTGGGCAGGGGGCGTTGGTTCGAGCAGTACTTC.

V gene TRBV28 combines with J gene TRBJ2-7; TRBD2 matches at 11 bases. V was clipped by 1 base and J by 2 bases; unmatched bases: 1. Germline V gene data show CDR1 as MDHEN and CDR2 as SYDVKM. The CDR3 is 15 residues long. The CDR3 sequence: CASSLLTSGTYEQYF. CDR3 nucleotides: TGTGCCAGCAGTTTATTGACTAGCGGGACCTACGAGCAGTACTTC.

The rearrangement joins TRBV5-1 to TRBJ1-1; TRBD1 matches at 8 bases. This CDR3 spans 14 amino acids. Germline V gives CDR1 SGHRS, CDR2 YFSETQ. The V and J ends lost 3 bases and 1 base, in that order; junction bases with no gene match: 2. CDR3 residues: CASSSGTGNTEAFF. The DNA of the CDR3 is TGCGCCAGCAGCTCGGGGACAGGGAACACTGAAGCTTTCTTT.

V is TRBV6-5 and J is TRBJ2-1; TRBD1 agrees at 9 bases. Germline V lookup: CDR1 MNHEY, CDR2 SVGAGI. The CDR3 extends over 14 amino acids. V dropped 5 bases and J dropped 8; count of bases not matched to a gene: 7. The CDR3 is CASSPGQGEYEQFF. The CDR3 DNA follows: TGTGCCAGCAGTCCGGGACAGGGAGAGTATGAGCAGTTCTTC.